This entry is about one T cell receptor (beta chain). A read error may produce the germline difference seen at one junction end. This sample was included in a study of tumor and adjacent non-tumor tissue in lung cancer. RNA was extracted from bulk tissue without any cell sorting. The normal lung tissue was taken more than 3 cm from the tumor edge. A modified ARM-PCR protocol with three rounds of nested PCR amplified TCRbeta. A single record per CDR3 protein comes from TCRdb applying MiXCR to the multiplex PCR reads. The table records about 76,000 distinct CDR3 sequences, roughly 80% of them present only once. In germline, CDR1 is SGHAT, CDR2 FQNNGV. The CDR3 covers 14 residues.

The rearrangement joins TRBV11-2 to TRBJ2-6; possibly TRBD1 for D (5 bases). The sequence was obtained from a man aged 60 to 75 with non-small cell lung cancer. The sample consisted of distant non-tumor lung tissue. The CDR3 loop reads CGTSPISGANVLTF. CDR3 in DNA: TGTGGCACCAGTCCTATCTCTGGGGCCAACGTCCTTACTTTC.